One TCR beta chain is described in this entry. As handled by the study authors: Amplification from reference gene primers served as the basis for estimated nucleated cell counts. The data were produced by immunoSEQ multiplex PCR, yet TCRdb's version contains in-frame clones alone and is incomplete. From that table come the V and J calls and clone size; the DNA was used to work out D and trimming. The sample has roughly 20,000 clones, roughly 78% seen once. The entry originates in a study of blood T cell repertoires in COVID-19. Study background: PBMCs, B-cell-depleted T cells, or T cells provided the cDNA or gDNA that made up the material.

The V and J ends lost 5 bases and 1 base, in that order; junction bases with no gene match: 7. CDR1 SGHDN and CDR2 FVKESK come from the germline V gene. The CDR3 has 16 amino acids. This sequence originates from a man older than 75 with acute or convalescent COVID-19. The V call is TRBV14, the J call TRBJ2-7; TRBD1 agrees at 11 bases. Sequenced: peripheral blood. The CDR3 DNA reads as TGTGCCAGCAGCTTTCGGACAGGGGGCGGGTCCTACGAGCAGTACTTC. This encodes CASSFRTGGGSYEQYF.